This TCR beta chain originates from a study of molecular identifiers for immune sequencing clone quantification. TCRdb redid the calling of the PCR reads with MiXCR, one entry per CDR3 protein. The sample lists about 320,000 distinct CDR3 sequences, about a fifth occurring once. The CDR3 covers 16 residues. Trimming pared 2 bases from V and 1 base from J, leaving 12 bases between. The chain joins TRBV12-3 or TRBV12-4 to TRBJ1-5, with no clear D. The sample taken for sequencing was naive CD8+ T cells from blood, with Jurkat cell RNA spiked in. Subset of the sample: FACS-sorted CD8+CD4-CCR7+CD45RA+ naive T cells. The receptor was derived from a human donor in good health. Some libraries in this study had Jurkat cell RNA spiked in. CDR3 loop: CASSLLPLQSNQPQHF. The CDR3 DNA reads TGTGCCAGCAGTTTACTTCCGTTACAGAGCAATCAGCCCCAGCATTTT.